These T cell receptor beta chains were read from a single sample in a study of monozygotic twins with inflammatory bowel disease. With the 5' RACE reads reprocessed, TCRdb shows one record per CDR3 protein and no DNA. This repertoire comprises about 330,000 distinct CDR3 sequences; its ten largest clones make up 2%. The sequenced sample consisted of blood. The receptors come from a human donor with ulcerative colitis or Crohn's disease, or a healthy co-twin of an affected twin (not recorded which). Each CDR3 is given with its conserved first and last residue.

TRBJ2-7,TRBV7-9,CASSEKTSYEQYF
TRBJ2-5,TRBV5-1,CASSSDSHQTQYF
TRBJ2-3,TRBV7-2,CASSLAGGGTSTDTQYF
TRBJ2-7,TRBV7-2,CASSVLLQYEQYF
TRBJ1-1,TRBV12-3/TRBV12-4,CASSTGFTEAFF
TRBJ1-1,TRBV3-1,CASSHAGGGNTEAFF
TRBJ2-2,TRBV5-1,CASSLVQAGAWTGELFF
TRBJ2-7,TRBV28,CASTDRGFYEQYF
TRBJ2-1,TRBV12-3/TRBV12-4,CASSLGQALSNEQFF
TRBJ1-5,TRBV28,CASILGGWSNQPQHF
TRBJ2-4,TRBV10-2,CASSETLANIQYF
TRBJ2-7,TRBV2,CASSEAEGFKNEQYF
TRBJ2-7,TRBV3-1,CASSQERELEQYF
TRBJ2-1,TRBV5-5,CASSSRLQVISYNEQFF
TRBJ1-3,TRBV5-1,CASSSVPDRAGNTIYF
TRBJ1-1,TRBV27,CASSYDWDPGTEAFF
TRBJ1-2,TRBV20-1,CSAPRGSNYGYTF
TRBJ2-5,TRBV24-1,CATSDKRGNRGETQYF
TRBJ2-1,TRBV13,CASSSKTSGGFLEQFF
TRBJ2-7,TRBV12-3/TRBV12-4,CASSLRWDNYEQYF
TRBJ1-2,TRBV4-1,CASSQGGQGVNYGYTF
TRBJ1-4,TRBV28,CASSSTGGVGEKLFF
TRBJ1-5,TRBV28,CASSSRGLNQPQHF
TRBJ2-7,TRBV29-1,CSVEYGTGYEQYF
TRBJ2-1,TRBV19,CASSIKTSGRLHEQFF
TRBJ1-5,TRBV24-1,CATSEPGQGSGQPQHF
TRBJ2-3,TRBV7-2,CASSSRTGSTDTQYF
TRBJ1-1,TRBV5-1,CASSKQDLNTEAFF
TRBJ2-7,TRBV5-1,CASRSGREGNEQYF
TRBJ2-2,TRBV4-3,CASSQDARQGTGELFF
TRBJ2-7,TRBV15,CATAGQGTYEQYF
TRBJ1-1,TRBV20-1,CSARGQMNTEAFF
TRBJ1-1,TRBV5-6,CASSRGSGYTEAFF
TRBJ2-7,TRBV29-1,CSVDWGTSYEQYF
TRBJ2-2,TRBV2,CASSAPLLAPNTGELFF
TRBJ2-1,TRBV11-2,CASSLIRGRSYNEQFF
TRBJ1-6,TRBV7-9,CASSHLDSPLHF
TRBJ2-5,TRBV7-8,CASSFGTAKETQYF
TRBJ1-1,TRBV24-1,CATSGGDRGHTEAFF
TRBJ2-3,TRBV28,CASTRPRAQFTDTQYF
TRBJ2-2,TRBV5-1,CASDYAGGPTGELFF
TRBJ2-1,TRBV27,CASSPRTGYYNEQFF
TRBJ1-6,TRBV6-2/TRBV6-3,CASSYPGPAGSPLHF
TRBJ2-3,TRBV23-1,CASAARPLKDTQYF
TRBJ1-5,TRBV12-3/TRBV12-4,CASSPEGGVQPQHF
TRBJ2-1,TRBV27,CASSVLNEQFF
TRBJ1-2,TRBV28,CASIPRPGSGYTF
TRBJ2-7,TRBV20-1,CSAIASSPYEQYF
TRBJ1-4,TRBV15,CATSNGQGEKLFF
TRBJ2-7,TRBV7-2,CASSLEAGPRKYF
TRBJ2-2,TRBV24-1,CATRTGTSFDTGELFF
TRBJ2-5,TRBV5-1,CASRVIEVGRLYQETQYF
TRBJ2-5,TRBV28,CASSLDPGPTRETQYF
TRBJ2-3,TRBV2,CASSDLGTSTDTQYF
TRBJ2-2,TRBV5-1,CASSLGGTSATGELFF
TRBJ2-1,TRBV7-9,CASSLRSGIHEQFF
TRBJ1-4,TRBV7-9,CASSSFGANEKLFF
TRBJ2-4,TRBV11-3,CASSLSRGTAKNIQYF